The clone carrying this T cell receptor beta chain was detected only a few times. Its specificity is not known. This specimen belongs to a study of T cells after posttransplantation cyclophosphamide. Study results and limitations: Later blood repertoires were often dominated by clones from the donor CD8+ memory compartment.

The naive gate required viable CD3+CD4+ or CD3+CD8+ cells with CCR7+CD45RA+CD45RO-CD95-CD27+CD28+ phenotype. Peripheral blood was collected from the related graft donor on the marrow donation day. Repertoires were generated with immunoSEQ multiplex PCR, while TCRdb's copy carries only in-frame clones and drops some. The sample contains around 15,000 clones, around 95% of which appear only once. From germline, CDR1 is LNHDA and CDR2 SQIVND (reference sequence). V lost 6 bases and J 4 bases, leaving 12 bases between the germline ends. The CDR3 has 13 residues. J is TRBJ1-1 and V is TRBV19; TRBD1 might be the D (5 bases). The sequenced material came from naive CD4+ T cells sorted from blood. This clonotype originated in a woman aged 45 to 65 in good health and a related stem cell transplant donor. This chain's CDR3 is CASSPTVFTEAFF. The DNA for the CDR3 is TGTGCCAGTAGCCCGACAGTTTTCACTGAAGCTTTCTTT.